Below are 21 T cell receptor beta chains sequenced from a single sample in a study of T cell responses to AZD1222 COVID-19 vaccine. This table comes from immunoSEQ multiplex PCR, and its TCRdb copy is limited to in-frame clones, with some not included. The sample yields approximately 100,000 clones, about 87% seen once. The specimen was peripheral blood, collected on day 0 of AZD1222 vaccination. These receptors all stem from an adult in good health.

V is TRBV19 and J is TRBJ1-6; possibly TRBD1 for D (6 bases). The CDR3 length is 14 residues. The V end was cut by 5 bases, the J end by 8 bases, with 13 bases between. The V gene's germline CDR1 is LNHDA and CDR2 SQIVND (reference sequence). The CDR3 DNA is TGTGCCAGTAGTGCGGGGGCGGTGGATTCACCCCTCCACTTT. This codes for CASSAGAVDSPLHF.

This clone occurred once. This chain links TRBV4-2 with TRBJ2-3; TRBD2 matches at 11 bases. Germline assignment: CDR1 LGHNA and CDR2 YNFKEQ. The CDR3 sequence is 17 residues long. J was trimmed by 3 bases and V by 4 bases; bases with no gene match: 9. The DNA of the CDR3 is TGTGCCAGCAGCCTGACTAGCGGGGATACGGGGACAGATACGCAGTATTTT. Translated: CASSLTSGDTGTDTQYF.

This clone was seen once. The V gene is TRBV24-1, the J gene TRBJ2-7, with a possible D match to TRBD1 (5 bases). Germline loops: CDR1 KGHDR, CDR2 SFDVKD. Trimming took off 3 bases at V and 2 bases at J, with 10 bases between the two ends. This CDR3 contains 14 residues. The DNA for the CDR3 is TGTGCCACCAGTGATGGCAGGGCCCCCTACGAGCAGTACTTC. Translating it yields CATSDGRAPYEQYF.

CDR3 residues: CAGSGTGGNQPQHF. CDR3 bases: TGTGCCGGATCTGGGACAGGGGGAAATCAGCCCCAGCATTTT. The J gene is TRBJ1-5, the V gene TRBV19, with 11 bases aligning to TRBD1. Germline V gene lookup returns CDR1 LNHDA and CDR2 SQIVND (reference sequence). This CDR3 region has 14 residues. J gave up 4 bases and V 11 bases, and 7 bases lay outside the gene matches.

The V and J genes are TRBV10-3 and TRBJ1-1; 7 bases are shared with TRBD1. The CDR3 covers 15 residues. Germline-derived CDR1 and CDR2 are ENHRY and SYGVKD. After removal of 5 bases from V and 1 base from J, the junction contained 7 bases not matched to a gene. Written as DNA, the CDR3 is TGTGCCATCAGTACAGGGGCTGGGGGGAACACTGAAGCTTTCTTT. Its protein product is CAISTGAGGNTEAFF.

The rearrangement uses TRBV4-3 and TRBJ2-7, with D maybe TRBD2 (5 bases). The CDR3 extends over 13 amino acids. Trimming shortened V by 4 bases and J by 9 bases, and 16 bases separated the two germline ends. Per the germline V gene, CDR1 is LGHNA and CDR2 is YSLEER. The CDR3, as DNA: TGCGCCAGCAGCCCTGAAGTGAAGAGGGTGCAGTACTTC. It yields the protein CASSPEVKRVQYF.

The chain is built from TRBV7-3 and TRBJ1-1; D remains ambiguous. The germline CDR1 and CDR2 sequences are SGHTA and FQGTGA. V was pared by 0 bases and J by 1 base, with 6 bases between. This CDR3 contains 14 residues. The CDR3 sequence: CASSLTGTNTEAFF. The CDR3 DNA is TGTGCCAGCAGCTTAACCGGAACGAACACTGAAGCTTTCTTT.

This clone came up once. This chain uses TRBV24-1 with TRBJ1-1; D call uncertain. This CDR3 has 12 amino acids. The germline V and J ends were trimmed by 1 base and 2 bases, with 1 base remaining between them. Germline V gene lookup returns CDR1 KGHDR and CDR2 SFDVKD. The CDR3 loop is CATSDFNTEAFF. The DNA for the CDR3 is TGTGCCACCAGTGATTTCAACACTGAAGCTTTCTTT.

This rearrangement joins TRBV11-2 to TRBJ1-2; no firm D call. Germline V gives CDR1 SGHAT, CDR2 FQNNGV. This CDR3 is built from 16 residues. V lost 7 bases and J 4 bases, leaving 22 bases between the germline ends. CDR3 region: CASNPQTVVAGYGYTF. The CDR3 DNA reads TGTGCCAGCAACCCCCAAACCGTGGTGGCGGGCTATGGCTACACCTTC. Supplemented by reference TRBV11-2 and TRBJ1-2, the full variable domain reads EAGVAQSPRYKIIEKRQSVAFWCNPISGHATLYWYQQILGQGPKLLIQFQNNGVVDDSQLPKDRFSAERLKGVDSTLKIQPAKLEDSAVYLCASNPQTVVAGYGYTFGSGTRLTVV.

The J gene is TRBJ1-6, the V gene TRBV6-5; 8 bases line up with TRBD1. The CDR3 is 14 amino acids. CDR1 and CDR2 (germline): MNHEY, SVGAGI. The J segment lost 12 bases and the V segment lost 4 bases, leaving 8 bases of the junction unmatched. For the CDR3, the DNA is TGTGCCAGCAGTTTAGACAGGGGACGATTACCCCTCCACTTT. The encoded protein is CASSLDRGRLPLHF.

CDR3 residues: CASSSGASTDTQYF. Written as DNA, the CDR3 is TGTGCCAGCAGTTCCGGGGCTAGCACAGATACGCAGTATTTT. V gene TRBV6-6 combines with J gene TRBJ2-3; either TRBD1 or TRBD2 may supply D (5 bases each). The CDR3 is 14 residues long. V dropped 4 bases and J dropped 0 bases, with 8 bases sitting between them. From germline, CDR1 is MNHNY and CDR2 SVGAGI (reference sequence).

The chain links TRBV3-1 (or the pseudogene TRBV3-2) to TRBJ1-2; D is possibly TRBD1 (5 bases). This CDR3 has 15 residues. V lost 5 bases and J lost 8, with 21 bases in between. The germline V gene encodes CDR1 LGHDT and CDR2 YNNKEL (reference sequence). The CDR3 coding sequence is TGTGCCAGCAGCTCCTACAGGACCACGGCTGGGGGCTACACCTTC. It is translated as CASSSYRTTAGGYTF.

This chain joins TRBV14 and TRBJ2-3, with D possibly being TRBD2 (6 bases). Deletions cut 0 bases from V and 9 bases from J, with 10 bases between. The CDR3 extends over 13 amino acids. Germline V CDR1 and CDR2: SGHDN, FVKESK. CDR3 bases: TGTGCCAGCAGCCAAGACCTCCGGGGGACGCAGTATTTT. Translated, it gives CASSQDLRGTQYF.

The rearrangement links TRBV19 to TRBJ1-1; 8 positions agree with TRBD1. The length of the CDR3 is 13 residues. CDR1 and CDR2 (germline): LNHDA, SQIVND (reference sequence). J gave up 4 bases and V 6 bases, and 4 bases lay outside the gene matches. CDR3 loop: CASRTQGGTEAFF. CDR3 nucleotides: TGTGCCAGTAGGACACAGGGGGGCACTGAAGCTTTCTTT.

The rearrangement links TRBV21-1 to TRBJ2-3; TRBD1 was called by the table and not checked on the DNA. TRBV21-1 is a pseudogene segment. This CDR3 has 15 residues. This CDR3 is CASSKTGGWEDTQYF. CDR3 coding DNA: TGTGCCAGCAGCAAGACAGGGGGATGGGAAGATACGCAGTATTTT.

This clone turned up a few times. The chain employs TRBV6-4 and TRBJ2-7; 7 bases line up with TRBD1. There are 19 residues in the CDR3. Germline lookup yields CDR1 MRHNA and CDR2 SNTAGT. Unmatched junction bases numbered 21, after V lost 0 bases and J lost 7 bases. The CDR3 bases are TGTGCCAGCAGTGACTCGACACGGAATCCGGGACAGTCCCGTCTGGAGCAGTACTTC. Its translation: CASSDSTRNPGQSRLEQYF.

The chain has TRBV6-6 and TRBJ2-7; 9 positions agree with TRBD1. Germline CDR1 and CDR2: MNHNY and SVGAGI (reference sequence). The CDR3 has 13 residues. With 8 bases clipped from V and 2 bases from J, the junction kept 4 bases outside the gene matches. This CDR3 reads CASSGTGTYEQYF. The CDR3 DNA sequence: TGTGCCAGCTCCGGGACAGGGACCTACGAGCAGTACTTC.

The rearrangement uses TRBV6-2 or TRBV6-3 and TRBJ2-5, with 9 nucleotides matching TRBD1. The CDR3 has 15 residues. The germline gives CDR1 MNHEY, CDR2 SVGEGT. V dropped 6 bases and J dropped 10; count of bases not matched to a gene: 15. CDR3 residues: CASSPGQGPPGDQYF. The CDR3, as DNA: TGTGCCAGCAGCCCGGGACAGGGACCACCTGGGGACCAGTACTTC.

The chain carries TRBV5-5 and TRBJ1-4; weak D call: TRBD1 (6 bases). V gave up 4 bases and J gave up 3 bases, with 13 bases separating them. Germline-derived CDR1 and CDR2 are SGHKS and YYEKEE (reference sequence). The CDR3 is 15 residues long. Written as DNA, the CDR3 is TGTGCCAGCAGCCCTGGGGGCCGCCCTAATGAAAAACTGTTTTTT. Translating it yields CASSPGGRPNEKLFF.

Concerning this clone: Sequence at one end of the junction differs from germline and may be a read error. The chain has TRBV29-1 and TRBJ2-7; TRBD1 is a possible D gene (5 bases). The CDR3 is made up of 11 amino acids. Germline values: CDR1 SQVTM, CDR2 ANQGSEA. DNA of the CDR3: TGTGGGGCAGGTTCCTCTCGGGAGCAGTACTTC. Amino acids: CGAGSSREQYF.

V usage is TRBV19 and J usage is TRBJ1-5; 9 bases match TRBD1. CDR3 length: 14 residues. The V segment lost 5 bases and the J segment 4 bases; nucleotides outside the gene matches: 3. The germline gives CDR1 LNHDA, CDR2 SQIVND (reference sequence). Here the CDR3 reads CASSATGGNQPQHF. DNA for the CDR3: TGTGCCAGTAGTGCGACAGGGGGTAATCAGCCCCAGCATTTT. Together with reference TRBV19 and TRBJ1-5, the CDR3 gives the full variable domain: DGGITQSPKYLFRKEGQNVTLSCEQNLNHDAMYWYRQDPGQGLRLIYYSQIVNDFQKGDIAEGYSVSREKKESFPLTVTSAQKNPTAFYLCASSATGGNQPQHFGDGTRLSIL.